The 23 T cell receptor beta chains reported below all come from one sample, sequenced in a study of cytomegalovirus exposure and HLA in healthy donors. In the PCR, 60 Vbeta and 13 Jbeta primers were used. Here immunoSEQ multiplex PCR was the method, and the copy in TCRdb shows in-frame clones only, minus some. The sample yields about 150,000 clones, more than 60% seen once. The sequenced sample consisted of PBMCs. The source is a man in his forties in good health and CMV-seropositive.

Written as DNA, the CDR3 is TGTGCCAGCTCAACAGGGGGAAATCAGCCCCAGCATTTT. Translation: CASSTGGNQPQHF. The genes are TRBV18 and TRBJ1-5, with 8 bases lining up with TRBD1. This CDR3 contains 13 residues. Germline CDR1 is KGHSH and CDR2 is LQKENI. Trimming at V came to 5 bases and at J to 4 bases, leaving 1 base not matched to a gene.

This sequence joins TRBV2 and TRBJ2-5, with 8 bases matching TRBD2. Germline loops: CDR1 SNHLY, CDR2 FYNNEI. This CDR3 region has 15 residues. V lost 7 bases and J lost 2; bases outside the gene matches: 9. This CDR3 reads CASKGAGVRQETQYF. Here the CDR3 DNA reads TGTGCCAGCAAGGGAGCGGGAGTCAGGCAAGAGACCCAGTACTTC.

The rearrangement joins TRBV11-2 to TRBJ2-7; D uncertain. Trimming cost V 0 bases and J 4 bases, with 7 bases left between them. Germline loops: CDR1 SGHAT, CDR2 FQNNGV. CDR3 length: 13 residues. The CDR3 is CASSLDGPYEQYF. In DNA form, the CDR3 reads TGTGCCAGCAGCTTAGATGGGCCTTACGAGCAGTACTTC.

Written as DNA, the CDR3 is TGTGCCAGCTTGCGGGACAATGAGCAGTTCTTC. Translating gives CASLRDNEQFF. V is TRBV18 and J is TRBJ2-1; perhaps TRBD2 as D (5 bases). The CDR3 contains 11 residues. CDR1 is KGHSH and CDR2 is LQKENI in the germline V gene. Between the trimmed V and J ends, which lost 7 bases and 5 bases, there was a span of 6 bases.

V and J are TRBV23-1 and TRBJ2-2, with 7 bases that match TRBD2. TRBV23-1 is assigned to the ORF class and has an uncertain function. With V trimmed by 3 bases and J by 3 bases, 7 bases remained unmatched. The length of the CDR3 is 16 residues. Here the CDR3 DNA reads TGCGCCAGCAGTCATCCCGGACTAGACTACACCGGGGAGCTGTTTTTT. This codes for CASSHPGLDYTGELFF.

The chain links TRBV7-9 to TRBJ1-1; 11 bases agree with TRBD1. This CDR3 has 17 amino acids. After removal of 4 bases from V and 4 bases from J, the junction contained 11 bases not matched to a gene. CDR1 SEHNR and CDR2 FQNEAQ come from the germline V gene (reference sequence). The CDR3 nucleotides are TGTGCCAGCAGCTCTTTAGTCGGGACAGGGGGTAGCACTGAAGCTTTCTTT. It is translated as CASSSLVGTGGSTEAFF.

The CDR3 protein is CASSLTGLEAFF. The CDR3 nucleotides read TGTGCCAGCAGCTTGACAGGTCTTGAAGCTTTCTTT. The rearrangement links TRBV7-9 to TRBJ1-1; the D gene is possibly TRBD1 (6 bases). With 3 bases removed from V and 7 bases from J, the gap between germline ends came to 9 bases. CDR1 is SEHNR, CDR2 FQNEAQ, per germline (reference sequence). The CDR3 contains 12 residues.

Notes on this clone: Other nucleotide sequences in the sample specify the same CDR3. The chain carries TRBV10-1 and TRBJ2-7, with 7 bases identical to TRBD1. The CDR3 spans 14 residues. Germline V gene lookup returns CDR1 WNHNN and CDR2 SYGVQD (reference sequence). After removal of 3 bases from V and 2 bases from J, the junction contained 4 bases not matched to a gene. The CDR3 coding sequence is TGCGCCAGCAGTGACCCAACAGGGGCCTACGAGCAGTACTTC. Its protein product is CASSDPTGAYEQYF.

The chain joins TRBV13 to TRBJ2-7; unclear D gene. Germline-derived CDR1 and CDR2 are PRHDT and FYEKMQ (reference sequence). The CDR3 loop spans 13 amino acids. V was cut by 0 bases and J by 4 bases, with 7 bases left in between. CDR3 loop: CASSLGPTYEQYF. The CDR3 DNA is TGTGCCAGCAGCTTAGGGCCGACTTACGAGCAGTACTTC. Based on the CDR3 plus reference TRBV13 and TRBJ2-7, the full variable domain is AAGVIQSPRHLIKEKRETATLKCYPIPRHDTVYWYQQGPGQDPQFLISFYEKMQSDKGSIPDRFSAQQFSDYHSELNMSSLELGDSALYFCASSLGPTYEQYFGPGTRLTVT.

This rearrangement joins TRBV7-2 to TRBJ2-1; 9 nucleotides agree with TRBD2. V shed 1 base, J shed 14 bases, and the junction held 12 bases outside the gene matches. The CDR3 loop spans 15 amino acids. The V gene's germline CDR1 is SGHTA and CDR2 FQGNSA. The CDR3 loop is CASSLEGGGRAVKFF. The CDR3 bases are TGTGCCAGCAGCTTAGAAGGCGGCGGGAGGGCCGTTAAGTTCTTC.

The chain's CDR3 is CASSYGGIETQYF. The CDR3, as DNA: TGTGCCAGCAGTTACGGCGGGATCGAGACCCAGTACTTC. The chain combines TRBV6-6 with TRBJ2-5, with D possibly being TRBD2 (6 bases). Trimming left V 2 bases short and J 5 bases short, with 9 bases between. The CDR3 length is 13 residues. In germline, CDR1 is MNHNY, CDR2 SVGAGI (reference sequence).

The chain links TRBV18 to TRBJ2-7; D might be TRBD2 (5 bases). Trimming cost V 2 bases and J 2 bases, with 19 bases left between them. The V gene's germline CDR1 is KGHSH and CDR2 LQKENI. The CDR3 sequence is 17 residues long. CDR3 DNA sequence: TGTGCCAGCTCACCAGGGAGCCCCACTGTGTCAGCCTACGAGCAGTACTTC. Translated, it gives CASSPGSPTVSAYEQYF.

The V and J genes are TRBV11-2 and TRBJ2-2; 7 bases agree with TRBD2. J was trimmed by 6 bases and V by 5 bases; bases with no gene match: 12. CDR1 and CDR2 from the germline V gene are SGHAT and FQNNGV. This CDR3 spans 16 amino acids. The CDR3 region is CASSPPLGGEAGELFF. The CDR3 DNA reads TGTGCCAGCAGCCCACCCCTGGGAGGGGAGGCCGGGGAGCTGTTTTTT.

This chain uses TRBV21-1 with TRBJ1-2; TRBD1 is the table's D call, not checked against the DNA. TRBV21-1 is assigned pseudogene status. The CDR3 runs to 12 residues. The CDR3, as DNA: TGTGCCAGCAGTCCCAGGGGCTATGGCTACACCTTC. This gives the protein CASSPRGYGYTF.

This clone showed up just a few times. A read error may account for a junction end that differs from germline. The chain recombines TRBV19 with TRBJ2-4; 12 bases are shared with TRBD2. CDR3 size: 19 residues. CDR1 is LNHDA, CDR2 SQIVND, per germline (reference sequence). The CDR3 reads CASSLTSGRGGGAKNSQYF. The CDR3 DNA is TGTGCCAGTAGCTTGACTAGCGGGAGAGGTGGAGGGGCCAAAAACAGTCAGTACTTC.

Written as DNA, the CDR3 is TGTGCCAGCAGTTACGAAGCGTGGGGGGACATTCAGTACTTC. Translating gives CASSYEAWGDIQYF. The V and J genes are TRBV6-5 and TRBJ2-4, with D maybe TRBD2 (6 bases). The CDR3 covers 14 residues. V was trimmed by 2 bases and J by 8 bases, leaving 13 bases between them. Germline V gene lookup returns CDR1 MNHEY and CDR2 SVGAGI.

This clone has a handful of counts. V usage is TRBV7-2 and J usage is TRBJ1-1; TRBD1 aligns across 7 bases. CDR1 is SGHTA, CDR2 FQGNSA, per germline. Trimming removed 6 bases from V and 6 bases from J; junction bases left unmatched: 7. This CDR3 spans 13 amino acids. In DNA, the CDR3 is TGTGCCAGCAGGACTAGGGGGCTCTCTGAAGCTTTCTTT. It codes for CASRTRGLSEAFF. The full variable domain, with the rest looked up from reference TRBV7-2 and TRBJ1-1, is GAGVSQSPSNKVTEKGKDVELRCDPISGHTALYWYRQSLGQGLEFLIYFQGNSAPDKSGLPSDRFSAERTGGSVSTLTIQRTQQEDSAVYLCASRTRGLSEAFFGQGTRLTVV.

This chain's CDR3 is CASSPWREGPPGELFF. Here the CDR3 DNA reads TGCGCCAGCAGCCCTTGGCGGGAGGGACCCCCCGGGGAGCTGTTTTTT. The V and J genes are TRBV4-1 and TRBJ2-2; 9 positions agree with TRBD2. The CDR3 runs 16 residues. V shed 4 bases and J 6 bases; nucleotides not matched to a gene: 9. Germline loops: CDR1 MGHRA, CDR2 YSYEKL.

CDR3 sequence reads: CASSFDTVYGYTF. The CDR3, as DNA: TGCGCCAGCAGCTTCGACACAGTCTATGGCTACACCTTC. The chain carries TRBV5-1 and TRBJ1-2; no reliable D call. This CDR3 is built from 13 residues. In germline, CDR1 is SGHRS, CDR2 YFSETQ. Trimming removed 2 bases at V and 4 bases at J, with 9 bases between. Looking up the rest from reference TRBV5-1 and TRBJ1-2 gives the full variable domain: KAGVTQTPRYLIKTRGQQVTLSCSPISGHRSVSWYQQTPGQGLQFLFEYFSETQRNKGNFPGRFSGRQFSNSRSEMNVSTLELGDSALYLCASSFDTVYGYTFGSGTRLTVV.

The CDR3 bases are TGCAGCGTGGAGACTAGCGGGAGATTGAGCGAGCAGTACTTC. Translated: CSVETSGRLSEQYF. The chain links TRBV29-1 to TRBJ2-7; 12 bases line up with TRBD2. CDR1 and CDR2 (germline): SQVTM, ANQGSEA. This CDR3 is built from 14 residues. Germline trimming cut 6 bases from V and 6 bases from J; bases unmatched to any gene: 9.

The chain couples TRBV5-1 to TRBJ2-3, with 15 nucleotides matching TRBD2. With V trimmed by 0 bases and J by 4 bases, 0 bases remained unmatched. The CDR3 consists of 16 residues. Germline V CDR1 and CDR2: SGHRS, YFSETQ. The CDR3 loop is CASSLGTSGRADTQYF. The CDR3 bases are TGCGCCAGCAGCTTGGGGACTAGCGGGAGGGCAGATACGCAGTATTTT.

The V gene is TRBV5-4, the J gene TRBJ2-5, with 7 nucleotides matching TRBD2. Germline-derived CDR1 and CDR2 are SGHNT and YYREEE (reference sequence). This CDR3 contains 16 residues. V was clipped by 3 bases and J by 2 bases; unmatched bases: 10. As DNA, the CDR3 is TGTGCCAGCAGCTGGTGGGGGGGGACTACTCAAGAGACCCAGTACTTC. Its translation: CASSWWGGTTQETQYF.

This chain joins TRBV28 and TRBJ2-1, with D possibly matching TRBD1 (6 bases). The CDR3 spans 16 residues. In germline, CDR1 is MDHEN, CDR2 SYDVKM. Trimming took off 2 bases at V and 5 bases at J, with 16 bases between the two ends. DNA for the CDR3: TGTGCCAGCAGTTTAGGGGGACCAGGGGAAAACAATGAGCAGTTCTTC. Amino acid sequence: CASSLGGPGENNEQFF.